The 21 T cell receptor beta chains given below trace back to one sample, sequenced in a study of T cell responses to AZD1222 COVID-19 vaccine. TCRdb keeps only in-frame clones here, not all; method: immunoSEQ multiplex PCR. Of approximately 130,000 clones in the sample, over 75% are singletons; the top ten hold 4.5% to 7%. The material sequenced was peripheral blood, taken 28 days after the second AZD1222 dose. All receptors derive from an adult who received the AZD1222 COVID-19 vaccine.

This chain joins TRBV7-2 and TRBJ2-7; TRBD2 agrees at 7 bases. The J segment lost 2 bases and the V segment lost 3 bases, leaving 4 bases of the junction unmatched. Germline V lookup: CDR1 SGHTA, CDR2 FQGNSA. This CDR3 contains 14 residues. CDR3 protein: CASSLGGFTYEQYF. CDR3 nucleotide sequence: TGTGCCAGCAGCTTGGGAGGGTTTACCTACGAGCAGTACTTC.

The rearrangement links TRBV2 to TRBJ2-7; 10 positions match TRBD2. V gave up 6 bases and J gave up 2 bases; unmatched junction bases: 7. The CDR3 is 15 amino acids. Looked up from germline, CDR1 is SNHLY and CDR2 is FYNNEI. CDR3 sequence: CASREGLARTYEQYF. In DNA form, the CDR3 reads TGTGCCAGCAGGGAGGGACTAGCGAGAACCTACGAGCAGTACTTC.

This clone was observed a single time. CDR3 nucleotides: TGTGCCAGCAGCGATCGTCGCGTGGACACTGAAGCTTTCTTT. This translates into CASSDRRVDTEAFF. This chain connects TRBV2 to TRBJ1-1; D not certain. The CDR3 spans 14 residues. Germline CDR1 is SNHLY and CDR2 is FYNNEI. Trimming took 6 bases from V and 3 from J, leaving 14 bases between them.

As for this clone: The identical CDR3 is also encoded by other nucleotide sequences in the sample. Here the CDR3 DNA reads TGCGCCAGCAGCTTGGCCGCCAGAGCGAACACCGGGGAGCTGTTTTTT. Translated: CASSLAARANTGELFF. This rearrangement joins TRBV5-1 to TRBJ2-2; D not certain. In germline, CDR1 is SGHRS, CDR2 YFSETQ. The V end lost 0 bases, the J end lost 0 bases, and 9 bases lay between the germline ends. The CDR3 runs to 16 residues.

J is TRBJ2-7 and V is TRBV19, with 7 bases that match TRBD2. The CDR3 length is 15 residues. V lost 6 bases to trimming and J lost 0 bases; unmatched junction nucleotides: 8. Germline V lookup: CDR1 LNHDA, CDR2 SQIVND (reference sequence). The CDR3 coding sequence is TGTGCCAGTAGCTCGACCTGGGGGGGCTCCTACGAGCAGTACTTC. This sequence encodes CASSSTWGGSYEQYF.

This clone showed up just a few times. The rearrangement uses TRBV3-1 (or the pseudogene TRBV3-2) and TRBJ1-1, with D hard to call. Germline V gives CDR1 LGHDT, CDR2 YNNKEL (reference sequence). Trimming cost V 1 base and J 6 bases, with 12 bases left between them. This CDR3 contains 14 residues. The CDR3 region is CASSQVYGVAEAFF. The CDR3 DNA reads TGTGCCAGCAGCCAAGTCTATGGAGTCGCTGAAGCTTTCTTT.

This chain uses TRBV4-2 with TRBJ2-1, with 9 bases matching TRBD2. The CDR3 covers 17 residues. Germline values: CDR1 LGHNA, CDR2 YNFKEQ. V lost 0 bases, J lost 0 bases, and 3 bases stayed unmatched. The CDR3 nucleotides read TGTGCCAGCAGCCAAGATCTAGCGGGATTCTCCTACAATGAGCAGTTCTTC. This codes for CASSQDLAGFSYNEQFF.

The chain joins TRBV3-1 (or the pseudogene TRBV3-2) to TRBJ1-1; 8 positions agree with TRBD1. Germline CDR1 LGHDT, CDR2 YNNKEL (reference sequence). The CDR3 covers 15 residues. V lost 1 base, J lost 6 bases, and 7 bases stayed unmatched. The CDR3 coding sequence is TGTGCCAGCAGCCAAGGTCCAGGGGGCTACGCTGAAGCTTTCTTT. Translated: CASSQGPGGYAEAFF.

The chain couples TRBV6-6 to TRBJ2-3, with TRBD1 identical over 10 bases. CDR3 size: 16 residues. Losses at the gene ends were 7 bases for V and 5 bases for J; bases not matched to a gene: 12. Germline V gives CDR1 MNHNY, CDR2 SVGAGI (reference sequence). DNA for the CDR3: TGTGCCAGCACTACCGGACAGGGGGTTAAGGGAGATACGCAGTATTTT. Translation gives CASTTGQGVKGDTQYF.

This clone has just one count. The chain links TRBV23-1 to TRBJ1-6; perhaps TRBD1 as D (6 bases). TRBV23-1 falls under the ORF class, with uncertain function. The CDR3 covers 18 residues. V was clipped by 3 bases and J by 1 base, with 16 bases between them. CDR3 sequence (DNA): TGCGCCAGCAGTCATTCAGGGTCGACAGGTTCCTATAATTCACCCCTCCACTTT. This translates into CASSHSGSTGSYNSPLHF.

The rearrangement joins TRBV3-1 (or the pseudogene TRBV3-2) to TRBJ2-7; D is undetermined. The germline V gene encodes CDR1 LGHDT and CDR2 YNNKEL (reference sequence). The CDR3 has 15 residues. V lost 1 base to trimming and J lost 3 bases, with 13 bases between them. CDR3 protein: CASSQGPTLNYEQYF. Here the CDR3 DNA reads TGTGCCAGCAGCCAAGGACCCACCTTAAACTACGAGCAGTACTTC.

The V and J genes are TRBV6-6 and TRBJ1-2; TRBD1 agrees at 7 bases. This CDR3 has 14 amino acids. The germline CDR1 and CDR2 sequences are MNHNY and SVGAGI (reference sequence). J gave up 6 bases and V 5 bases, and 9 bases lay outside the gene matches. The CDR3 spells CASSAYTGEDGYTF. The CDR3 region has the DNA TGTGCCAGCAGTGCATACACAGGGGAGGATGGCTACACCTTC.

The count of this clone is one. The CDR3 reads CASSFTGAQETQYF. CDR3 bases: TGTGCCAGCAGCTTTACCGGGGCCCAAGAGACCCAGTACTTC. The chain couples TRBV11-1 to TRBJ2-5; D tentatively fits TRBD1 or TRBD2 (5 bases each). The CDR3 extends over 14 amino acids. Germline V gene lookup returns CDR1 SGHAT and CDR2 FQDESV (reference sequence). V lost 3 bases and J 1 base, leaving 9 bases between the germline ends.

The J gene is TRBJ1-2, the V gene TRBV28; no reliable D call. Germline V gene lookup returns CDR1 MDHEN and CDR2 SYDVKM. Trimming shortened V by 2 bases and J by 8 bases, and 6 bases separated the two germline ends. This CDR3 spans 11 amino acids. In DNA, the CDR3 is TGTGCCAGCAGTTTACGGGAAGGCTACACCTTC. It is translated as CASSLREGYTF.

The CDR3 loop reads CAWKGVAVTGELFF. For the CDR3, the DNA is TGTGCCTGGAAGGGGGTAGCGGTAACCGGGGAGCTGTTTTTT. The chain combines TRBV30 with TRBJ2-2; D might be TRBD1 or TRBD2, each matching 6 bases. Trimming took 4 bases from V and 5 from J, leaving 14 bases between them. CDR3 length: 14 amino acids. The germline V gene has CDR1 GTSNPN and CDR2 SVGIG (reference sequence).

This clone occurred a few times. This sequence joins TRBV9 and TRBJ2-1; 11 positions match TRBD2. Germline-derived CDR1 and CDR2 are SGDLS and YYNGEE. Germline trimming cut 4 bases from V and 4 bases from J; bases unmatched to any gene: 7. The CDR3 length is 16 residues. This chain's CDR3 is CASSPTGTSGYNEQFF. CDR3 coding DNA: TGTGCCAGCAGCCCTACCGGGACTAGCGGTTACAATGAGCAGTTCTTC.

The chain's CDR3 is CASSQTAKDEKLFF. CDR3 in DNA: TGTGCCAGCAGCCAGACAGCGAAGGATGAAAAACTGTTTTTT. The gene calls are TRBV7-9 and TRBJ1-4; the D gene is possibly TRBD1 (5 bases). Germline lookup yields CDR1 SEHNR and CDR2 FQNEAQ (reference sequence). The CDR3 covers 14 residues. V was shortened by 5 bases and J by 6 bases, with 13 bases between the two germline ends.

V and J are TRBV4-1 and TRBJ2-3; D ambiguous. The CDR3 is 16 amino acids. Germline V gives CDR1 MGHRA, CDR2 YSYEKL. Trimming pared 1 base from V and 0 bases from J, leaving 11 bases between. The chain's CDR3 is CASSQVDILSTDTQYF. In DNA form, the CDR3 reads TGCGCCAGCAGCCAAGTCGATATTTTAAGCACAGATACGCAGTATTTT.

This chain uses TRBV7-9 with TRBJ2-2; unclear D gene. Trimming stripped 5 bases from V and 0 bases from J, with 7 bases between. The germline V gene has CDR1 SEHNR and CDR2 FQNEAQ (reference sequence). The CDR3 is 14 amino acids. The CDR3 sequence is CASSPIANTGELFF. CDR3 in DNA: TGTGCCAGCAGCCCAATAGCGAACACCGGGGAGCTGTTTTTT. The full variable domain, in which reference TRBV7-9 and TRBJ2-2 provide the parts outside the CDR3, is DTGVSQNPRHKITKRGQNVTFRCDPISEHNRLYWYRQTLGQGPEFLTYFQNEAQLEKSRLLSDRFSAERPKGSFSTLEIQRTEQGDSAMYLCASSPIANTGELFFGEGSRLTVL.

This clone appeared once. The chain carries TRBV30 and TRBJ2-3; D is undetermined. The germline V and J ends were trimmed by 5 bases and 1 base, with 10 bases remaining between them. Per the germline V gene, CDR1 is GTSNPN and CDR2 is SVGIG (reference sequence). The CDR3 has 13 amino acids. CDR3 sequence: CAWVVGGTDTQYF. CDR3 bases: TGTGCCTGGGTAGTGGGTGGCACAGATACGCAGTATTTT.

The J gene is TRBJ1-3, the V gene TRBV20-1, with D possibly being TRBD1 (5 bases). The V gene lost 3 bases and the J gene lost 0 bases, with 9 bases spanning the gap. CDR1 DFQATT and CDR2 SNEGSKA come from the germline V gene (reference sequence). The length of the CDR3 is 14 residues. The CDR3 spells CSASRGSSGNTIYF. CDR3 DNA: TGCAGTGCTAGTAGGGGCAGCTCTGGAAACACCATATATTTT.